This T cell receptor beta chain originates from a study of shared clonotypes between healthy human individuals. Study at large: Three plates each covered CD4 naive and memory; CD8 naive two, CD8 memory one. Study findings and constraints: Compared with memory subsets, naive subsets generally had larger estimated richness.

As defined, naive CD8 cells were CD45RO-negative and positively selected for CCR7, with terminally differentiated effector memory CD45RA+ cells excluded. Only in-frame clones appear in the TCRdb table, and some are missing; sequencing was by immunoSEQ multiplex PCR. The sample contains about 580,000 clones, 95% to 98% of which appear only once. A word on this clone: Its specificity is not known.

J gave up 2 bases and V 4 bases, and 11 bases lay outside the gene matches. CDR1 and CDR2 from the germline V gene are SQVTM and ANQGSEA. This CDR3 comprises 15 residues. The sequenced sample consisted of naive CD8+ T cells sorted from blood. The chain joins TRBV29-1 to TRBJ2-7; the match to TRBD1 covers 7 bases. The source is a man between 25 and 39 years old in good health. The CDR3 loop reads CSVADSVGTAYEQYF. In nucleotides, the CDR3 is TGCAGCGTTGCGGACTCTGTTGGGACAGCCTACGAGCAGTACTTC.